The rows below give T cell receptor beta chains drawn from one sample of a study of T cells expressing NK-cell markers. Reprocessing the 5' RACE reads, TCRdb reports a single entry for every CDR3 protein and omits DNA. This sample's table has about 260,000 distinct CDR3 sequences. Sequences were obtained from blood T cells: a sorted CD56 or NKG2C T cell subset, CD4+ or CD8+ T cells, or bulk PBMC T cells (not recorded which). The receptor set was obtained from a woman aged 18 to 75 in good health. Both conserved end residues are part of each CDR3. The order of the fields is V gene, J gene, CDR3 protein.

>TRBV5-4|TRBJ2-4
CASSLDQGAKNIQYF
>TRBV6-1|TRBJ1-6
CASSRDRINSPLHF
>TRBV6-2/TRBV6-3|TRBJ2-3
CASSYVSSGVLTDTQYF
>TRBV9|TRBJ1-4
CASSVVMGTNEKLFF
>TRBV30|TRBJ1-1
CAWTGMNTEAFF
>TRBV19|TRBJ1-3
CASRPGQISGNTIYF
>TRBV18|TRBJ2-1
CASSPSSGDYLNNEQFF
>TRBV12-3/TRBV12-4|TRBJ1-3
CASSNRISSPGNTIYF
>TRBV20-1|TRBJ1-2
CSAEDTYGYTF
>TRBV12-3/TRBV12-4|TRBJ1-1
CASSLQPDAEAFF
>TRBV6-5|TRBJ1-2
CASSYSGRDEGYTF
>TRBV29-1|TRBJ2-7
CSVRQQGIGEQYF
>TRBV29-1|TRBJ1-2
CSVEDKGRRYGYTF
>TRBV5-6|TRBJ2-5
CASSHRLAGGETQYF
>TRBV7-2|TRBJ2-5
CASGAAQETQYF
>TRBV12-3/TRBV12-4|TRBJ2-1
CASTDRPGNNEQFF
>TRBV12-3/TRBV12-4|TRBJ2-1
CASSFPPIQDEQFF
>TRBV7-9|TRBJ1-2
CASSTPDRVFYGYTF
>TRBV5-6|TRBJ1-6
CASGPVGQGNSPLHF
>TRBV11-2|TRBJ1-2
CASSRRTGTGGAGYGYTF
>TRBV20-1|TRBJ2-3
CSASRDSPRGTQYF
>TRBV3-1|TRBJ2-1
CASSQDRRGPYNEQFF
>TRBV7-2|TRBJ2-2
CASSRQGTSGSGELFF
>TRBV10-3|TRBJ2-5
CAISEVGKETQYF
>TRBV6-5|TRBJ2-3
CASSYDIGTDTQYF
>TRBV7-6|TRBJ2-1
CASSLVGSGNVPYNEQFF
>TRBV29-1|TRBJ1-1
CSVEDRGRSAEAFF
>TRBV20-1|TRBJ1-5
CSARVSGNNQPQHF
>TRBV27|TRBJ1-5
CASSSIGAITQPQHF
>TRBV20-1|TRBJ2-7
CSARLGGSPYEQYF
>TRBV6-1|TRBJ1-2
CASSFRGRTGGYTF
>TRBV5-1|TRBJ2-7
CASTSSHNEQYF
>TRBV20-1|TRBJ2-7
CSARSGGGNYEQYF
>TRBV19|TRBJ2-7
CASSIAAGDSYEQYF
>TRBV5-1|TRBJ2-7
CASTRTVNSYEQYF
>TRBV21-1|TRBJ2-5
CASSLLPHRETQYF
>TRBV29-1|TRBJ2-6
CSVGLSGANVLTF
>TRBV3-1|TRBJ1-1
CASSQAVGNTEAFF
>TRBV29-1|TRBJ2-7
CSVVVAGQTYEQYF
>TRBV18|TRBJ2-5
CASSPLAGGPEETQYF
>TRBV20-1|TRBJ2-3
CSASSGSTDTQYF
>TRBV20-1|TRBJ1-1
CSAEGRGTEAFF
>TRBV29-1|TRBJ1-1
CSVGGVDTEAFF
>TRBV5-1|TRBJ2-1
CASRKGLGYNEQFF
>TRBV18|TRBJ1-5
CASSPGHGNQPQHF
>TRBV25-1|TRBJ1-1
CASSEAGRMNTEAFF
>TRBV28|TRBJ1-1
CASSFLGEGLPEAFF
>TRBV5-1|TRBJ2-2
CASSLGELNTGELFF
>TRBV4-3|TRBJ1-5
CASSQDRFGNQPQHF
>TRBV6-5|TRBJ2-1
CASSYSAGGAYNEQFF
>TRBV10-3|TRBJ2-1
CAISGSDNEQFF
>TRBV7-2|TRBJ2-2
CASSLAGRLIANTGELFF
>TRBV18|TRBJ1-2
CASSPTGRRSGYTF
>TRBV19|TRBJ2-6
CASCTRETGANVLTF
>TRBV6-5|TRBJ1-2
CASSYWGQADGYTF